The clone carrying this T cell receptor beta chain was seen a few times. Its matching antigen is unknown. This entry belongs to a study of neurological immune-mediated disorders. The cDNA was synthesized by means of template-switch 5'RACE, which was carried out with 10-nucleotide random UMIs. TCRdb re-called the 5' RACE reads through MiXCR, storing one row per CDR3 protein. The sample carries some 60,000 distinct CDR3 sequences, roughly 10% recorded once. The CDR3 extends over 16 amino acids. V was clipped by 4 bases and J by 0 bases, with 13 bases between them. Germline V lookup: CDR1 LGHDT, CDR2 YNNKEL (reference sequence). Findings and caveats of the study: HTLV-1-associated myelopathy had the most TCR clonal expansion, whereas multiple sclerosis had the least (lower than in healthy controls).

Time point: longitudinal time-point 2. As healthy controls, volunteers from a blood bank in Maryland, USA, were used. It was from 2 million PBMCs stored at -80 C that the unsorted libraries were obtained. V gene TRBV3-1 combines with J gene TRBJ2-1; possibly TRBD2 for D (7 bases). This clonotype was obtained from a man under 40 in good health. Source material: PBMCs. CDR3 amino acids: CASSPEGEGSYNEQFF. Written as DNA, the CDR3 is TGTGCCAGCAGCCCGGAGGGGGAGGGCTCCTACAATGAGCAGTTCTTC.